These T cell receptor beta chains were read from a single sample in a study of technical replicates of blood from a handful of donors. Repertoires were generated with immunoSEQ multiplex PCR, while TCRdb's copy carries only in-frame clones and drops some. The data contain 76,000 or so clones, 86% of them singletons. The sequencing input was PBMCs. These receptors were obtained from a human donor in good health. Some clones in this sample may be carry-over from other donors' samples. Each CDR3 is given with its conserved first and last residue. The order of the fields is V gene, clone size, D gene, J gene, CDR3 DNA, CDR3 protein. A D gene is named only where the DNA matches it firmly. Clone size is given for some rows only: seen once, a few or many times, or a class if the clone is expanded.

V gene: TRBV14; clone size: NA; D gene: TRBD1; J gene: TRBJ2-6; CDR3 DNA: TGTGCCAGCAGCTCATACAGGGGGACTGGGGCCAACGTCCTGACTTTC; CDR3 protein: CASSSYRGTGANVLTF
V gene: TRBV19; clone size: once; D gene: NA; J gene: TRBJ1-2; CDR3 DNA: TGTGCCAGTAGTGATTCGCGTAACTATGGCTACACCTTC; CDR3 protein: CASSDSRNYGYTF
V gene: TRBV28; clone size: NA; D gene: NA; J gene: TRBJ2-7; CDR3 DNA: TGTGCCAGCAGTTTTCCCCGGACCGGGGACGAGCAGTACTTC; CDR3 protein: CASSFPRTGDEQYF
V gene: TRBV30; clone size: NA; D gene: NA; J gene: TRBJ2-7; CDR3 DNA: TGTGCCTGGAGTTGGGGGGTCGAGCAGTACTTC; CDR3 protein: CAWSWGVEQYF
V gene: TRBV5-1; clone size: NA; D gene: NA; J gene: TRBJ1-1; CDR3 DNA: TGCGCCAGCAGCTTGGGGGCAGCGAACACTGAAGCTTTCTTT; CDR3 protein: CASSLGAANTEAFF
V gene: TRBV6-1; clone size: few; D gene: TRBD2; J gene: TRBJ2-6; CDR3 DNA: TGTGCCAGCAGTGAGCGCGGGGGGGCTGGGGCCAACGTCCTGACTTTC; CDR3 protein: CASSERGGAGANVLTF
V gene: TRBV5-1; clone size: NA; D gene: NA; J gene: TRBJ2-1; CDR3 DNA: TGCGCCAGCAGCTTGGCCGGGGGGCCGAGGGGCAATGAGCAGTTCTTC; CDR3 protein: CASSLAGGPRGNEQFF
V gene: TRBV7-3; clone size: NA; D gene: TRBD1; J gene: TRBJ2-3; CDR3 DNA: TGTGCCAGCAGCAAGGACAGGGTGGATACGCAGTATTTT; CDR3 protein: CASSKDRVDTQYF
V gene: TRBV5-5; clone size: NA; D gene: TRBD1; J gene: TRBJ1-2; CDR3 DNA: TGTGCCAGCAGCTTCCGGTGGGATAGGGGGCTTAGCTATGGCTACACCTTC; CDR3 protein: CASSFRWDRGLSYGYTF
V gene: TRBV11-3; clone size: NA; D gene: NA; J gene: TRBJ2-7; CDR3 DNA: TGTGCCAGCAGCCCTACTGAATCCTACGAGCAGTACTTC; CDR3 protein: CASSPTESYEQYF
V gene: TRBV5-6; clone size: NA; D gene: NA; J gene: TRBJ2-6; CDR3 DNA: TGTGCCAGCAGCTTGGTGGGCAGGGATGGGGCCAACGTCCTGACTTTC; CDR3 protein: CASSLVGRDGANVLTF
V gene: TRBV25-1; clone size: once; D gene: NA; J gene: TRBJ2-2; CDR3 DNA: TGTGCCAGCAGTGAATATGCGGCAGCAAACACCGGGGAGCTGTTTTTT; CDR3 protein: CASSEYAAANTGELFF
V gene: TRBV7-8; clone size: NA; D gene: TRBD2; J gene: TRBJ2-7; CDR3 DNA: TGTGCCAGCAGGCCAGCCGGACTAGGGTGGAACAACGAGCAGTACTTC; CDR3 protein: CASRPAGLGWNNEQYF
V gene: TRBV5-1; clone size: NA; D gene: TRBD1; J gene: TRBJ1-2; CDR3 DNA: TGCGCCAGCAGGGGGACAGCCGCGTATGGCTACACCTTC; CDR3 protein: CASRGTAAYGYTF
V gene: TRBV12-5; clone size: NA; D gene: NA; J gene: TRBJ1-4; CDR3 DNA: TGTGCTAGTGGTTTGGTACACAGGCAGAGAGGGAGGAATGAAAAACTGTTTTTT; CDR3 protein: CASGLVHRQRGRNEKLFF